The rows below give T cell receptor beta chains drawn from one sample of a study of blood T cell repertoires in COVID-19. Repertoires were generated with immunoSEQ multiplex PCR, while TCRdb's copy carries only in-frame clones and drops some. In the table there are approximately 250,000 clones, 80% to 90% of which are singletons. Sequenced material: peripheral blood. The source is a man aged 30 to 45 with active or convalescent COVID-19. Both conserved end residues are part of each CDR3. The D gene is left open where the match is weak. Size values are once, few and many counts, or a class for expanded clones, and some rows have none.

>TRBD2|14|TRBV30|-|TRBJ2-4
CAWGGTSGKNIQYF
TGTGCCTGGGGGGGGACTAGCGGGAAAAACATTCAGTACTTC
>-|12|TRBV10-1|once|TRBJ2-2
CASGGNTGELFF
TGCGCCAGCGGCGGGAACACCGGGGAGCTGTTTTTT
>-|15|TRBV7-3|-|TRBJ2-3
CASSLGVGGTDTQYF
TGTGCCAGCAGCTTAGGGGTCGGGGGCACAGATACGCAGTATTTT
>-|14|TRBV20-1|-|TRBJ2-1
CSASPPGRYNEQFF
TGCAGTGCTAGTCCGCCAGGCCGATACAATGAGCAGTTCTTC
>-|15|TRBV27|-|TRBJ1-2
CASRSPLAGKYGYTF
TGTGCCAGCAGATCTCCCCTGGCGGGGAAGTATGGCTACACCTTC
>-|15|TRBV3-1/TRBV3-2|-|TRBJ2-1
CASSQDPSSYNEQFF
TGTGCCAGCAGCCAAGATCCTAGCAGCTACAATGAGCAGTTCTTC
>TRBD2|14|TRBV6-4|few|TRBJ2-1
CASSDSAGSNEQFF
TGTGCCAGCAGTGACTCAGCGGGGTCCAATGAGCAGTTCTTC
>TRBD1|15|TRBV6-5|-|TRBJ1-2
CASSPPGTELDGYTF
TGTGCCAGCAGTCCCCCCGGGACAGAGCTGGATGGCTACACCTTC
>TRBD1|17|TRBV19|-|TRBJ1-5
CASSQWTGGYSNQPQHF
TGTGCCAGTAGTCAGTGGACAGGGGGCTATAGCAATCAGCCCCAGCATTTT
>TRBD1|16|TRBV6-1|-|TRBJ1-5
CASSVAGGRGNQPQHF
TGTGCCAGCAGTGTGGCAGGGGGTAGGGGCAATCAGCCCCAGCATTTT
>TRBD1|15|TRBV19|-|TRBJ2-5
CASRTGQGLGETQYF
TGTGCCAGTAGAACCGGACAGGGGCTCGGGGAGACCCAGTACTTC
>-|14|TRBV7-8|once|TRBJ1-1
CASSYMEGNTEAFF
TGTGCCAGCAGCTATATGGAGGGGAACACTGAAGCTTTCTTT
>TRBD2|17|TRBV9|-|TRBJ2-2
CASSVDPAGGPAGELFF
TGTGCCAGCAGCGTAGACCCAGCGGGGGGGCCCGCCGGGGAGCTGTTTTTT
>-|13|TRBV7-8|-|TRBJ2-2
CASSPEYGGELFF
TGTGCCAGCAGCCCGGAGTATGGTGGGGAGCTGTTTTTT
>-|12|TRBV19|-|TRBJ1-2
CASSPGLYGYTF
TGTGCCAGTAGCCCAGGGCTCTATGGCTACACCTTC
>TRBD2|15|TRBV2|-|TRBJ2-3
CASSGFAGGSNTQYF
TGTGCCAGCAGTGGTTTCGCGGGGGGCTCAAATACGCAGTATTTT
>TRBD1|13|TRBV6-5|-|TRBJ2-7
CASRHDRGYEQYF
TGTGCCAGCAGGCACGACAGGGGCTACGAGCAGTACTTC
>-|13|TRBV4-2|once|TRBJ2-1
CASSQERGYEQFF
TGTGCCAGCAGCCAAGAACGGGGGTACGAGCAGTTCTTC
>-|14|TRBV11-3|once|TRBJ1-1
CASKIFGGNTEAFF
TGTGCCAGCAAGATATTCGGGGGGAACACTGAAGCTTTCTTT
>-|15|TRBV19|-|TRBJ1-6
CASSMRGFDNSPLHF
TGTGCCAGTAGTATGCGAGGCTTCGATAATTCACCCCTCCACTTT
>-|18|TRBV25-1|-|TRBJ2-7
CASSVLKSYHHQVYEQYF
TGTGCCAGCAGTGTCCTGAAGAGCTACCATCATCAGGTCTACGAGCAGTACTTC
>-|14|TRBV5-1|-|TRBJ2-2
CASSTNLNTGELFF
TGCGCCAGCAGCACGAACCTAAACACCGGGGAGCTGTTTTTT
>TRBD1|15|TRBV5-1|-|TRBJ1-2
CASKIGQGDNYGYTF
TGCGCCAGCAAGATAGGACAGGGCGATAACTATGGCTACACCTTC
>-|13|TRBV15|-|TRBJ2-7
CATSRDLGEWQYF
TGTGCCACCAGCAGAGATCTCGGGGAATGGCAGTACTTC
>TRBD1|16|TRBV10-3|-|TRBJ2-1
CAISEPGTGARGEQFF
TGTGCCATCAGTGAACCCGGGACAGGGGCCCGGGGTGAGCAGTTCTTC
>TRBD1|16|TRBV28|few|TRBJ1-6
CASDSPGQGYNSPLHF
TGTGCCAGCGATAGCCCGGGACAGGGGTATAATTCACCCCTCCACTTT
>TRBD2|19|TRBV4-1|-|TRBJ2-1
CASSQGLGGLAGIYNEQFF
TGCGCCAGCAGCCAGGGCCTGGGGGGACTAGCGGGGATATACAATGAGCAGTTCTTC